This T cell receptor (beta chain) was sequenced during a study of OX40 agonist ivuxolimab in advanced cancers. Worth noting for this clone: Antigen unknown.

TCRdb's copy holds only in-frame clones and misses some; the assay was immunoSEQ multiplex PCR. The repertoire holds some 97,000 clones, nearly 90% seen once, with around 0.16% in the top ten. Germline CDR1 and CDR2: SQVTM and ANQGSEA. V gave up 3 bases and J gave up 3 bases, with 9 bases separating them. The CDR3 runs to 12 residues. The study's findings and limits: Expanded clones were, on average, more numerous in CD8+ T cells than in CD4+. Researchers did not establish what antigens the expanded peripheral T cells target. Clones of CD4+ and CD8+ blood T cells grew by week 6 at doses of 0.1 to 3.0 mg/kg. Patients who responded partially at 0.1-3.0 mg/kg showed clonal expansion ranking among the lowest.

The chain links TRBV29-1 to TRBJ2-7, with D uncertain. The sample here was CD4+ or CD8+ T cells sorted from blood, taken in a trial of the OX40 agonist ivuxolimab. This clonotype originated in an adult with an advanced solid tumor such as melanoma, head and neck, liver or kidney cancer. For the CDR3, the DNA is TGCAGCGTTGAGGGCGTCGGCTACGAGCAGTACTTC. Its translation: CSVEGVGYEQYF.